What follows describes a single T cell receptor beta chain. The sample belongs to a study of CD8+ T cells in alopecia areata. cDNA prepared by RNA extraction and subsequent reverse transcription served as the template for sequencing. Measured with immunoSEQ multiplex PCR; TCRdb has only the in-frame clones, and not every one. The table lists 150,000 to 200,000 clones, about 67% of them singletons. The CDR3 spans 12 residues. V dropped 6 bases and J dropped 7 bases, with 15 bases sitting between them. Germline V gives CDR1 SQVTM, CDR2 ANQGSEA. The chain uses TRBV29-1 and TRBJ1-2; D may be TRBD1 (6 bases). The specimen comprised CD8+ T cells sorted from blood, sampled at week 0. The sequence derives from a human donor with alopecia areata. The CDR3 region is CSVPGQGFGYTF. The CDR3 region has the DNA TGCAGCGTCCCCGGCCAGGGGTTTGGCTACACCTTC.